The 9 T cell receptor beta chains listed next were all sequenced from one sample in a study of T-cell reconstitution after alpha-beta-depleted transplantation in children (dated by TCRdb to 2015 to 2016). The library came from PCR. TCRdb shows the sequencer as Illumina HiSeq 2500. TCR library preparation used molecular barcoding, with unique molecular identifiers applied to normalize quantification of the TCRbeta repertoire. TCRdb trimmed the raw reads at Q25, called clones with MiXCR and kept productive beta chains. Rows with a matching CDR3 protein are joined into one entry that keeps the most common DNA and genes. This sample comprises some 200,000 distinct CDR3 sequences, 8.5% to 10% of them detected only once. The ten largest clones add up to 6.2% of the sample. The sequencing used PBMCs from the stem cell graft donor, collected from the stem cell graft. The receptor source for this set is a human donor who donated a stem cell graft to a child with acute lymphoblastic leukemia.

This clonotype was found a few times. A read error may produce the germline difference seen at one junction end. The rearrangement uses TRBV11-2 and TRBJ1-1; D may be TRBD1 (5 bases). This CDR3 spans 14 amino acids. Germline-derived CDR1 and CDR2 are SGHAT and FQNNGV. DNA for the CDR3: TGTGCCAACAGCTGGGGACTCGGTGCCACTGAAGCTTTCTTT. Protein sequence: CANSWGLGATEAFF.

There are many counts of this clonotype. The chain uses TRBV12-3 or TRBV12-4 and TRBJ1-2, with D unresolved. Trimming stripped 5 bases from V and 1 base from J, with 2 bases between. There are 11 residues in the CDR3. The chain's CDR3 is CASSRNYGYTF. In DNA, the CDR3 is TGTGCCAGCAGTCGTAACTATGGCTACACCTTC.

This clonotype was seen once. Because it lacks the conserved phenylalanine or tryptophan at the end, this CDR3 is likely a read error. The chain couples TRBV12-3 or TRBV12-4 to TRBJ1-6; D is ambiguous. The CDR3 spans 14 residues. Trimming cost V 3 bases and J 10 bases, with 13 bases left between them. CDR3 residues: CASSLSEGGSPLHS. CDR3 DNA sequence: TGTGCCAGCAGTTTGTCTGAGGGAGGCTCACCCCTCCACTCT.

This clonotype was counted a few times. The rearrangement uses TRBV20-1 and TRBJ2-4; no clear D gene. The CDR3 totals 17 residues. Looked up from germline, CDR1 is DFQATT and CDR2 is SNEGSKA (reference sequence). V was shortened by 2 bases and J by 0 bases, with 17 bases between the two germline ends. CDR3 coding DNA: TGCAGTGCTAGACCCCCGGCCAGCCTTCTAGCCAAAAACATTCAGTACTTC. Translation: CSARPPASLLAKNIQYF.

This clonotype was counted at least ten times. One end of the junction fails to match germline, which may point to a read error. The chain combines TRBV5-1 with TRBJ2-7; TRBD1 aligns across 7 bases. Germline V gene lookup returns CDR1 SGHRS and CDR2 YFSETQ. There are 13 residues in the CDR3. CDR3: CASSLDRDYEQYF. The CDR3, as DNA: TGTGCCAGCAGCTTAGACAGGGACTACGAGCAGTACTTC.

There are many counts of this clonotype. The V call is TRBV5-1, the J call TRBJ2-6; D unresolved. Trimming removed 4 bases from V and 0 bases from J, with 11 bases in between. CDR1 is SGHRS, CDR2 YFSETQ, per germline. The CDR3 is 16 residues long. The DNA for the CDR3 is TGCGCCAGCAGCGCAGGACGCGCCTCTGGGGCCAACGTCCTGACTTTC. This encodes CASSAGRASGANVLTF.

Of note for this clonotype: The junction and the germline gene differ at one end; a read error may be behind it. The chain links TRBV11-2 to TRBJ1-2; no definite D call. The V gene's germline CDR1 is SGHAT and CDR2 FQNNGV. This CDR3 has 13 amino acids. CDR3 coding DNA: TGTGCCTGCAGCCCCAACAGAATCTATGGCTACACCTTC. Translation gives CACSPNRIYGYTF.

The V and J genes are TRBV5-1 and TRBJ1-3; D may be TRBD1 (5 bases). Trimming took 1 base from V and 0 from J, leaving 8 bases between them. Germline V gives CDR1 SGHRS, CDR2 YFSETQ. This CDR3 spans 15 amino acids. CDR3 sequence reads: CASSLRGSSGNTIYF. CDR3 DNA: TGCGCCAGCAGCTTGAGGGGATCCTCTGGAAACACCATATATTTT.

This clonotype was counted at least ten times. The V gene is TRBV4-2, the J gene TRBJ1-3; no reliable D call. The V gene lost 0 bases and the J gene lost 3 bases, with 9 bases spanning the gap. The V gene's germline CDR1 is LGHNA and CDR2 YNFKEQ. The length of the CDR3 is 15 residues. The CDR3 here is CASSQDSTLGNTIYF. The DNA of the CDR3 is TGTGCCAGCAGCCAAGATTCAACACTTGGAAACACCATATATTTT.